Shown below are 17 T cell receptor beta chains from a single sample sequenced in a study of shared clonotypes between healthy human individuals. TCRdb's table, derived via immunoSEQ multiplex PCR, lists solely in-frame clones and lacks some. The table includes about 1.9 million clones, just over 90% detected once. Terminally differentiated effector memory CD45RA+ cells were excluded from the naive CD8 cells, which were CD45RO-negative and positively selected for CCR7. Source material: naive CD8+ T cells from PBMCs. Receptors originate from a young man in good health. Some clones in this sample may be carry-over from other donors' samples.

The chain is built from TRBV11-2 and TRBJ2-7, with D hard to call. V lost 1 base and J lost 0, with 13 bases in between. The CDR3 totals 16 residues. Germline lookup yields CDR1 SGHAT and CDR2 FQNNGV. The CDR3 spells CASSLVADRSSYEQYF. CDR3 nucleotides: TGTGCCAGCAGCTTAGTTGCAGACCGCAGCTCCTACGAGCAGTACTTC.

V and J are TRBV7-9 and TRBJ2-2, with 8 bases that match TRBD1. Germline V gene data show CDR1 as SEHNR and CDR2 as FQNEAQ (reference sequence). V shed 2 bases, J shed 6 bases, and the junction held 5 bases outside the gene matches. The length of the CDR3 is 15 residues. Written as DNA, the CDR3 is TGTGCCAGCAGCTTACCAGGGGGCTACCCCGGGGAGCTGTTTTTT. Its protein is CASSLPGGYPGELFF.

The V gene is TRBV19, the J gene TRBJ2-7; perhaps D is TRBD1 or TRBD2 (5 bases each). The CDR3 loop spans 16 amino acids. Trimming stripped 7 bases from V and 2 bases from J, with 21 bases between. Germline V gene lookup returns CDR1 LNHDA and CDR2 SQIVND (reference sequence). CDR3 DNA sequence: TGTGCCAGTAAACCTGACGGGGCGGGCGATCCCTACGAGCAGTACTTC. Encoded protein: CASKPDGAGDPYEQYF.

As DNA, the CDR3 is TGTGCCAGCAGCTTGGGGGACCAATACAATGAGCAGTTCTTC. Amino acid sequence: CASSLGDQYNEQFF. The J gene is TRBJ2-1, the V gene TRBV5-6; possibly TRBD1 or TRBD2 for D (5 bases each). The ends were cut back, 0 bases at V and 4 bases at J, with 8 bases in the middle. This CDR3 is built from 14 residues. From germline, CDR1 is SGHDT and CDR2 YYEEEE. The variable domain in full, completed from reference TRBV5-6 and TRBJ2-1, reads DAGVTQSPTHLIKTRGQQVTLRCSPKSGHDTVSWYQQALGQGPQFIFQYYEEEERQRGNFPDRFSGHQFPNYSSELNVNALLLGDSALYLCASSLGDQYNEQFFGPGTRLTVL.

This clone was observed a single time. The CDR3 DNA is TGTGCCAGTAGTCGGCTAGCGGGAGCTCACGAGCAGTACTTC. Translation gives CASSRLAGAHEQYF. This chain connects TRBV19 to TRBJ2-7; 10 bases are a match to TRBD2. Losses at the gene ends were 5 bases for V and 5 bases for J; bases not matched to a gene: 6. The CDR3 extends over 14 amino acids. CDR1 is LNHDA and CDR2 is SQIVND in the germline V gene (reference sequence). The complete variable domain, with remaining parts taken from reference TRBV19 and TRBJ2-7, reads DGGITQSPKYLFRKEGQNVTLSCEQNLNHDAMYWYRQDPGQGLRLIYYSQIVNDFQKGDIAEGYSVSREKKESFPLTVTSAQKNPTAFYLCASSRLAGAHEQYFGPGTRLTVT.

The CDR3 reads CASIPQQGITEAFF. The DNA for the CDR3 is TGTGCCAGCATCCCCCAACAGGGGATCACTGAAGCTTTCTTT. The chain is built from TRBV2 and TRBJ1-1; TRBD1 aligns across 7 bases. Trimming took 7 bases from V and 4 from J; bases not matched to a gene: 9. CDR3 length: 14 amino acids. CDR1 and CDR2 (germline): SNHLY, FYNNEI.

The chain recombines TRBV27 with TRBJ1-2, with TRBD1 as a possible D gene (5 bases). The CDR3 runs 14 residues. The V and J ends lost 3 bases and 2 bases respectively, with 10 bases between them. The V gene's germline CDR1 is MNHEY and CDR2 SMNVEV (reference sequence). The CDR3 DNA is TGTGCCAGCAGTTTTGGCCGACAGAACTATGGCTACACCTTC. Protein product: CASSFGRQNYGYTF.

A word on this clone: The sample holds other DNA sequences that translate to the same CDR3. The chain recombines TRBV19 with TRBJ1-5; D not resolved. CDR1 and CDR2 from the germline V gene are LNHDA and SQIVND (reference sequence). V lost 3 bases, J lost 4 bases, and 7 bases lay in between. There are 13 residues in the CDR3. This chain's CDR3 is CASSMKGNQPQHF. In DNA form, the CDR3 reads TGTGCCAGTAGTATGAAGGGAAATCAGCCCCAGCATTTT.

This chain joins TRBV10-2 and TRBJ2-3; TRBD1 might be the D (5 bases). The CDR3 is made up of 14 amino acids. V was shortened by 6 bases and J by 2 bases, with 12 bases between the two germline ends. The germline gives CDR1 WSHSY, CDR2 SAAADI. In nucleotides, the CDR3 is TGCGCCAGCAGCGACAGAGGACCCACAGATACGCAGTATTTT. Amino acid sequence: CASSDRGPTDTQYF.

The CDR3 loop is CASSTGLTYEQYF. CDR3 DNA: TGTGCCAGTAGTACGGGTTTGACCTACGAGCAGTACTTC. The chain recombines TRBV19 with TRBJ2-7; the D is unclear. V lost 4 bases and J lost 2, with 9 bases in between. The CDR3 loop spans 13 amino acids. The V gene's germline CDR1 is LNHDA and CDR2 SQIVND (reference sequence).

The J gene is TRBJ2-1, the V gene TRBV7-8, with 15 bases that match TRBD2. Germline V lookup: CDR1 SGHVS, CDR2 FQNEAQ. CDR3 length: 17 amino acids. J lost 1 base, V lost 5 bases, and 3 bases had no gene match. CDR3 in amino acids: CASSPGLAGGSYNEQFF. CDR3 DNA: TGTGCCAGCAGCCCAGGACTAGCGGGAGGGTCCTACAATGAGCAGTTCTTC.

The chain combines TRBV4-1 with TRBJ1-3; D is ambiguous. Trimming cost V 0 bases and J 7 bases, with 7 bases left between them. The germline V gene has CDR1 MGHRA and CDR2 YSYEKL. The CDR3 is 13 residues long. CDR3 nucleotides: TGCGCCAGCAGCCAAGAAAGCATCAACACCATATATTTT. Translated, it gives CASSQESINTIYF.

This rearrangement joins TRBV28 to TRBJ2-1; D unclear. Between the trimmed V and J ends, which lost 3 bases and 8 bases, there was a span of 20 bases. The CDR3 loop spans 16 amino acids. The germline V gene has CDR1 MDHEN and CDR2 SYDVKM. This CDR3 reads CASSFPESGNLDEQFF. The CDR3 DNA is TGTGCCAGCAGTTTTCCGGAATCTGGGAACCTCGATGAGCAGTTCTTC.

The gene calls are TRBV29-1 and TRBJ2-7, with D perhaps given as TRBD1 or TRBD2 (5 bases each). This CDR3 is built from 9 residues. Germline-derived CDR1 and CDR2 are SQVTM and ANQGSEA. The CDR3 sequence is CRGPYEQYF. Written as DNA, the CDR3 is TGCAGGGGACCCTACGAGCAGTACTTC.

The J gene is TRBJ2-1, the V gene TRBV6-1; possibly TRBD1 for D (6 bases). CDR1 is MNHNS and CDR2 is SASEGT in the germline V gene. CDR3 length equals 17 residues. V was shortened by 4 bases and J by 3 bases, with 19 bases between the two germline ends. The CDR3 DNA sequence: TGTGCCAGCAGTGGCTTTATAAGGGGGACACTCTACAATGAGCAGTTCTTC. Amino acid sequence: CASSGFIRGTLYNEQFF.

This clone appeared a few times. The gene calls are TRBV5-1 and TRBJ1-1, with no clear D. CDR3 size: 15 residues. Trimming took 4 bases from V and 2 from J, leaving 15 bases between them. CDR1 is SGHRS, CDR2 YFSETQ, per germline. CDR3 coding DNA: TGCGCCAGCAGCCTTACCCCAGGCAGCAACACTGAAGCTTTCTTT. This codes for CASSLTPGSNTEAFF.

The chain couples TRBV28 to TRBJ2-5, with D possibly being TRBD2 (7 bases). CDR1 MDHEN and CDR2 SYDVKM come from the germline V gene. Trimming stripped 3 bases from V and 5 bases from J, with 13 bases between. CDR3 length: 14 amino acids. CDR3 nucleotide sequence: TGTGCCAGCAGTTTTCGGGGGGCTTGGGAGACCCAGTACTTC. It encodes CASSFRGAWETQYF.